The present entry profiles one TCR beta chain with its context. It has no known antigen specificity. The sample holds no much larger clone one base away, and base qualities are not on file. The sample comes from a study of shared clonotypes between healthy human individuals (TCRdb year 2020). Broadly, across the study: The cohort comprised a couple of women and a few men aged 18 to 49 years. For each donor, CD4 naive and CD4 memory were each given three plates, CD8 naive was given two plates, and CD8 memory was given one plate. Blood TCR repertoires of five healthy adults were deeply sequenced to estimate repertoire size and the extent of clonotype sharing between individuals. Different laboratories and diverse techniques were used to prepare libraries and sequence TCR repertoires, to increase sequencing depth and limit assay-specific biases. Each donor's leukapheresis produced roughly between roughly 0.94 and 9.5 billion PBMCs. Overall results and qualifications from the work: The genetic and exposure-history diversity represented was limited by the small number of donors. Sampling was restricted to blood, and TCR repertoires in tissue are likely to differ from TCR repertoires in blood. Larger estimated clonotype richness was generally found for naive subsets than for memory subsets. Higher generation probabilities were observed for clonotypes shared by all four sorted-subset donors than for non-shared clonotypes. Approximately 5% of naive CD4, 3.5% of naive CD8, approximately 2% of memory CD4, and 0.35% to 0.5% of memory CD8 clonotypes were shared across several donors. Incomplete sequencing was indicated by rarefaction of sorted-subset datasets, despite the large sequencing depth. Based on pairwise subsampling, the degree of clonotype sharing among donors was expected to be affected by sequencing depth.

Donors were healthy HIV-negative adults with no recently reported acute infections or vaccinations. All donors were Caucasian adults living in Nashville, Tennessee, USA. CD4+ T cells were enriched by magnetic negative selection, after which naive cells were positively selected on CD45RA and the negative fraction was taken as the memory subset. Blood was collected by leukapheresis, and PBMCs were isolated by Ficoll-Histopaque density gradient centrifugation and then cryopreserved in liquid nitrogen vapor phase. Analytical flow cytometry was used to check the purity and quantity of every magnetically sorted T cell population. Genomic DNA was isolated from every sorted fraction and measured by UV absorbance on a Nanodrop 2000c. Using the deep immunoSEQ assay, multiplex PCR amplified TCR CDR3 regions from genomic DNA. Genomic DNA extracted from each cell subset was distributed evenly over all wells of several immunoSEQ 96-well plates, and each plate served as one replicate. For sorted subsets, each replicate PCR was loaded with about 0.2 ug genomic DNA, equivalent to about 33,000 T cell genomes. The purified libraries were quantified using a Qubit 3.0 fluorometer, sized with a Bioanalyzer 2100, and then quantified again using the KAPA Library Quantification kit. Every immunoSEQ 96-well plate was sequenced on a separate single-read 150-cycle Illumina NextSeq 550 flow cell. The original pipeline was this. Because only junctional sequences without quality scores were contained in the immunoSEQ output, filtering matching that applied to full-length reads could not be performed. To assign V/J genes and CDR3, sequences were annotated against IMGT germline references using PyIR, a Python wrapper for IgBLAST v1.9. Reads were filtered out if the reads had weak V/J assignments (E-value above 1e-6), no CDR3, stop codons, out-of-frame junctions, or ambiguous translated residues. V3J clonotypes were defined as sequences sharing the same inferred V gene, J gene, and CDR3 amino acid sequence. The percentage overlap between two repertoires was calculated by dividing the number of shared unique clonotypes by the size of the smaller repertoire. RTK rarefaction, the Chao1 estimator, and Recon v2.1 estimates of unobserved clonotypes were used to assess repertoire richness. Generation probabilities for all TCRbeta clonotypes obtained by the gDNA method from several donors were computed using OLGA. This is the immuneACCESS table as TCRdb keeps it, with only in-frame sequences that have V and J called. A part of the clones is gone; compared with another copy, unresolved V genes explain less than half, and the rest is unexplained. The D gene and trimming were derived from the DNA, and the V and J assignments and clone size from that table. The sample table records a few hundred thousand clones; around 97% of these occur just once. Together, the top ten hold about 0.057% of the sample.

The junction shows trimming of 6 bases on V and 1 base on J, plus 10 bases between the germline ends. For CDR1 and CDR2, the germline V gene (reference sequence) lists MNHEY and SMNVEV. The CDR3 sequence holds 15 residues, the cysteine and phenylalanine included. Only the CDR3 DNA stays, 45 bases, in frame from base 1. Sample: naive CD4+ T cells sorted from blood. In light of the paper, this sample's cell subset or site label describes: CD45RA+ positively selected. The chain couples TRBV27 to TRBJ1-6; the D gene is possibly TRBD1, with 6 bases matching. The clonotype originates from a woman in her twenties or thirties in good health. The bases read TGTGCCAGCAGCGGGGGCGCATCCTATAATTCACCCCTCCACTTT. The translation is CASSGGASYNSPLHF.